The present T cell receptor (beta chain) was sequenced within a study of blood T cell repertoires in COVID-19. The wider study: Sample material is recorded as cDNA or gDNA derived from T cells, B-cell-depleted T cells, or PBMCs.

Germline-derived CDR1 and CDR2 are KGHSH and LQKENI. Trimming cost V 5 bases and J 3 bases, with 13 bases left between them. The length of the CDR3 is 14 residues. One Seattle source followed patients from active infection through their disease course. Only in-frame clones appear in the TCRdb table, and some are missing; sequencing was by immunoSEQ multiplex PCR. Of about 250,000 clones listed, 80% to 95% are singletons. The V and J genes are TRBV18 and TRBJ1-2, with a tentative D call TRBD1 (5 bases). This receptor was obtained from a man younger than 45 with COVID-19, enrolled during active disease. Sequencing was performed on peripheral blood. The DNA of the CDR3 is TGTGCCAGCTCAGTGGGACTTGCTGACTATGGCTACACCTTC. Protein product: CASSVGLADYGYTF.